This is a list of T cell receptor beta chains from one sample in a study of shared clonotypes between healthy human individuals. Profiled with immunoSEQ multiplex PCR; TCRdb holds only in-frame clones, not every one. The table shows about 480,000 clones, with about three quarters occurring only once. Input material: PBMCs. These receptors came from a woman aged 40 to 50 in good health. Some clones in this sample may be carry-over from other donors' samples. The CDR3 runs from the conserved cysteine through the conserved F or W. The D gene is left open where the match is weak. Not every row has a clone size; where given, it reads once, few, many or a size class.

v_call,clone_size,cdr3_length,j_call,d_call,cdr3_aa,cdr3_nt
TRBV7-6,NA,16,TRBJ2-1,TRBD2,CASSQSLAGGADEQFF,TGTGCCAGCAGCCAGTCACTAGCGGGAGGTGCCGATGAGCAGTTCTTC
TRBV7-8,few,18,TRBJ1-2,TRBD1,CASSLAAPLTGKGYGYTF,TGTGCCAGCAGCTTAGCAGCACCCCTGACAGGGAAAGGTTATGGCTACACCTTC
TRBV29-1,NA,11,TRBJ2-1,TRBD2,CSGGTSGSQFF,TGCAGCGGCGGGACTAGCGGGAGCCAGTTCTTC
TRBV5-6,NA,13,TRBJ1-3,NA,CASSLSGLNTIYF,TGTGCCAGCAGCTTATCAGGGCTAAACACCATATATTTT
TRBV5-1,NA,15,TRBJ1-4,TRBD1,CASSLAGNRGEKLFF,TGCGCCAGCAGCTTGGCGGGGAACAGGGGGGAAAAACTGTTTTTT
TRBV7-7,NA,15,TRBJ2-2,NA,CASSLGAANTGELFF,TGTGCTAGCAGCCTCGGGGCGGCGAACACCGGGGAGCTGTTTTTT
TRBV5-1,NA,15,TRBJ2-1,NA,CASSSENGEFDEQFF,TGCGCCAGCAGCTCGGAAAATGGGGAATTCGATGAGCAGTTCTTC
TRBV19,NA,15,TRBJ2-6,TRBD1,CASGTGNSGANVLTF,TGTGCCAGTGGGACAGGGAACTCTGGGGCCAACGTCCTGACTTTC
TRBV7-9,NA,13,TRBJ1-2,NA,CASSLERYYGYTF,TGTGCCAGCAGCTTAGAGAGGTACTATGGCTACACCTTC
TRBV11-3,NA,13,TRBJ2-2,NA,CASSFRDGGELFF,TGTGCCAGCAGTTTCAGGGATGGCGGGGAGCTGTTTTTT
TRBV21-1,NA,18,TRBJ1-3,NA,CASSKGPGQAPSGNTIYF,TGTGCCAGCAGCAAAGGACCGGGACAGGCGCCCTCTGGAAACACCATATATTTT
TRBV30,NA,11,TRBJ1-1,NA,CAWRRGTEAFF,TGTGCCTGGAGGCGAGGGACAGAAGCTTTCTTT
TRBV13,NA,16,TRBJ2-2,NA,CASSPYSGTPPGELFF,TGTGCCAGCAGCCCCTATTCCGGGACACCGCCCGGGGAGCTGTTTTTT
TRBV7-3,NA,13,TRBJ2-5,TRBD1,CASSPGQGETQYF,TGTGCCAGCAGCCCCGGACAGGGGGAGACCCAGTACTTC
TRBV10-3,NA,19,TRBJ2-2,TRBD2,CAISDYMGSGRAHTGELFF,TGTGCCATCAGTGACTATATGGGTAGCGGGAGGGCCCACACCGGGGAGCTGTTTTTT
TRBV18,NA,14,TRBJ2-3,NA,CASSLDQSTDTQYF,TGTGCCAGCTCACTAGACCAGAGCACAGATACGCAGTATTTT
TRBV4-3,NA,14,TRBJ2-5,TRBD1,CASSQGQFQETQYF,TGCGCCAGCAGCCAGGGACAGTTCCAAGAGACCCAGTACTTC
TRBV28,many,10,TRBJ2-5,NA,CATREETQYF,TGTGCCACCAGAGAGGAGACCCAGTACTTC
TRBV30,few,14,TRBJ1-5,NA,CAWSVRGVNQPQHF,TGTGCCTGGAGTGTACGAGGGGTAAATCAGCCCCAGCATTTT
TRBV4-1,NA,17,TRBJ2-3,TRBD2,CASSQLAGGTSTDTQYF,TGCGCCAGCAGCCAGCTAGCGGGAGGTACTAGCACAGATACGCAGTATTTT
TRBV19,many,14,TRBJ2-2,NA,CASSTTPNTGELFF,TGTGCCAGTAGTACGACTCCGAACACCGGGGAGCTGTTTTTT
TRBV19,NA,14,TRBJ2-3,TRBD2,CASRGREWTDTQYF,TGTGCCAGTAGAGGGCGGGAGTGGACAGATACGCAGTATTTT
TRBV6-4,once,15,TRBJ1-3,NA,CASSEVHGSGNTIYF,TGTGCCAGCAGTGAAGTCCACGGCTCTGGAAACACCATATATTTT
TRBV20-1,NA,11,TRBJ1-1,TRBD1,CSARGQIGAFF,TGCAGTGCTAGGGGACAGATTGGAGCTTTCTTT
TRBV7-6,NA,16,TRBJ1-4,NA,CASSLRLTGQNEKLFF,TGTGCCAGCAGCTTAAGACTGACAGGACAGAATGAAAAACTGTTTTTT
TRBV18,NA,15,TRBJ1-4,NA,CASSPGRSTNEKLFF,TGTGCCAGCTCACCAGGACGGTCAACTAATGAAAAACTGTTTTTT
TRBV7-3,NA,16,TRBJ2-2,TRBD2,CASSPTRVGEGGELFF,TGTGCCAGCAGCCCAACCAGGGTTGGGGAGGGCGGGGAGCTGTTTTTT
TRBV11-2,NA,12,TRBJ2-3,NA,CASSLSRDTQYF,TGTGCCAGCAGCCTGAGCCGGGATACGCAGTATTTT
TRBV5-1,NA,14,TRBJ2-7,TRBD1,CASRRGTGSYEQYF,TGCGCCAGCAGGCGTGGGACAGGCTCGTACGAGCAGTACTTC